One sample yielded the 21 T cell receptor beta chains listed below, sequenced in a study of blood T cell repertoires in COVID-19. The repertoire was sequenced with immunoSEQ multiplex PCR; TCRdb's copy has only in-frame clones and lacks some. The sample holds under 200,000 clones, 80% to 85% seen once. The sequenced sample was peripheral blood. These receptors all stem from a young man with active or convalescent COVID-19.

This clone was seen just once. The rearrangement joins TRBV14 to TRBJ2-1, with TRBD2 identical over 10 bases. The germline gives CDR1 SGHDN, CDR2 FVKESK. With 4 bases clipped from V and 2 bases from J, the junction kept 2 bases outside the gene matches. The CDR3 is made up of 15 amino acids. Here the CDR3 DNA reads TGTGCCAGCAGCCGCAGCGGGAGGGCCTACAATGAGCAGTTCTTC. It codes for CASSRSGRAYNEQFF.

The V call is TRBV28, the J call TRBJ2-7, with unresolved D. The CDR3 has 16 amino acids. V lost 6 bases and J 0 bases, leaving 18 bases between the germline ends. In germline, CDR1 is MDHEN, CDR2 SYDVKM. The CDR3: CASSTARVRSSYEQYF. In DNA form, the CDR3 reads TGTGCCAGCAGCACCGCCCGGGTCAGAAGCTCCTACGAGCAGTACTTC.

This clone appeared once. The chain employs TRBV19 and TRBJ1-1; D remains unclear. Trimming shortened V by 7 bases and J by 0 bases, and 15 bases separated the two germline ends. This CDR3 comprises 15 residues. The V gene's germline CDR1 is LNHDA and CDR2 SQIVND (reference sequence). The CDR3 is CASKRAEFMNTEAFF. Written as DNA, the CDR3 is TGTGCCAGTAAGCGGGCGGAATTCATGAACACTGAAGCTTTCTTT.

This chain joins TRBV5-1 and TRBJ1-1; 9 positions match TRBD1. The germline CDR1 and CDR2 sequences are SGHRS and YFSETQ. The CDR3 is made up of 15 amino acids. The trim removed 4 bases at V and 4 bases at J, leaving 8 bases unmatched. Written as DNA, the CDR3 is TGCGCCAGCAGCCCACAACAGGGGGCGACCACTGAAGCTTTCTTT. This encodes CASSPQQGATTEAFF.

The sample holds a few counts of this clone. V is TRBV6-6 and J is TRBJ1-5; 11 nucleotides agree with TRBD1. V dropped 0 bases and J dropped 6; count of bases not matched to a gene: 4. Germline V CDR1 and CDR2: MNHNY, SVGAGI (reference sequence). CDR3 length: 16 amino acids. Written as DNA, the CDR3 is TGTGCCAGCAGTTACTCTGGACAGGGGGCTCGTCAGCCCCAGCATTTT. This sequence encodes CASSYSGQGARQPQHF.

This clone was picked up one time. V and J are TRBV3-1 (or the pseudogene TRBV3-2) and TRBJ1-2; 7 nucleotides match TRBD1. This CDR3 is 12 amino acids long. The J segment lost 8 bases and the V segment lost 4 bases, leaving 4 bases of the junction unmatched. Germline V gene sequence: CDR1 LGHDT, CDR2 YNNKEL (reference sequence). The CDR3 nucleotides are TGTGCCAGCAGCCCAGGGGGACGGGGCTACACCTTC. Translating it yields CASSPGGRGYTF.

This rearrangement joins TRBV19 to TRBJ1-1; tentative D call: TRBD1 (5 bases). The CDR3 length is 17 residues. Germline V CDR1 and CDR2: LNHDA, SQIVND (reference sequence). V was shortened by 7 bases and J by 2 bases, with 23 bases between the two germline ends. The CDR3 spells CASNRQSHIFKNTEAFF. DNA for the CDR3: TGTGCCAGTAATCGACAGAGCCATATTTTTAAAAACACTGAAGCTTTCTTT. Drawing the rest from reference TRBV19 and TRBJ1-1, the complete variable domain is DGGITQSPKYLFRKEGQNVTLSCEQNLNHDAMYWYRQDPGQGLRLIYYSQIVNDFQKGDIAEGYSVSREKKESFPLTVTSAQKNPTAFYLCASNRQSHIFKNTEAFFGQGTRLTVV.

This CDR3 is CASSALGTSGSTDTQYF. The CDR3 nucleotides are TGTGCCAGCAGTGCCCTCGGGACTAGCGGGAGCACAGATACGCAGTATTTT. The V call is TRBV6-2 or TRBV6-3, the J call TRBJ2-3; 12 nucleotides align to TRBD2. Germline V gene lookup returns CDR1 MNHEY and CDR2 SVGEGT. The CDR3 has 17 amino acids. Trimming removed 5 bases from V and 0 bases from J; junction bases left unmatched: 6.

The CDR3: CASSRNLGGNEQFF. Here the CDR3 DNA reads TGTGCCAGCAGTCGCAACTTAGGGGGCAATGAGCAGTTCTTC. The chain has TRBV6-4 and TRBJ2-1; D might be TRBD1 (6 bases). V was cut by 5 bases and J by 6 bases, with 14 bases left in between. Per germline, CDR1 MRHNA and CDR2 SNTAGT. The CDR3 runs 14 residues.

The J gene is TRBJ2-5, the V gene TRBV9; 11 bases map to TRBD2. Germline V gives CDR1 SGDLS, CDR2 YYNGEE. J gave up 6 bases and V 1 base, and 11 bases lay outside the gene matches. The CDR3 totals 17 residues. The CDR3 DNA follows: TGTGCCAGCAGCGTATCCACTTCTAGCGGGAGGTCGAAGACCCAGTACTTC. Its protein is CASSVSTSSGRSKTQYF.

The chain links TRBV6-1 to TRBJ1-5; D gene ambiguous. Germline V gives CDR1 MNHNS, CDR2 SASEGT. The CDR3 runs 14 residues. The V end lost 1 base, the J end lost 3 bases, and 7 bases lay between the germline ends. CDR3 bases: TGTGCCAGCAGTGAAGTCGTTTCCAATCAGCCCCAGCATTTT. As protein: CASSEVVSNQPQHF.

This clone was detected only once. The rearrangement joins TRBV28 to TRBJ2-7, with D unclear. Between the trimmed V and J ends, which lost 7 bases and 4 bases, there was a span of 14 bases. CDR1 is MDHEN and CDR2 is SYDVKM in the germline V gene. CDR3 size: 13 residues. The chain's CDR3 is CASKPFSLYEQYF. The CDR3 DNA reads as TGTGCCAGCAAGCCCTTCTCCCTGTACGAGCAGTACTTC. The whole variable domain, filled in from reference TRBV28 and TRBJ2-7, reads DVKVTQSSRYLVKRTGEKVFLECVQDMDHENMFWYRQDPGLGLRLIYFSYDVKMKEKGDIPEGYSVSREKKERFSLILESASTNQTSMYLCASKPFSLYEQYFGPGTRLTVT.

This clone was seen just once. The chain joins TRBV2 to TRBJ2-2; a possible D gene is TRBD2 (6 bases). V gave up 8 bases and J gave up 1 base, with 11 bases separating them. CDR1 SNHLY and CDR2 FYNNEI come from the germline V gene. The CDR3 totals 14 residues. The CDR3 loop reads CASSRDMNTGELFF. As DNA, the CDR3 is TGTGCCAGCTCGCGGGATATGAACACCGGGGAGCTGTTTTTT.

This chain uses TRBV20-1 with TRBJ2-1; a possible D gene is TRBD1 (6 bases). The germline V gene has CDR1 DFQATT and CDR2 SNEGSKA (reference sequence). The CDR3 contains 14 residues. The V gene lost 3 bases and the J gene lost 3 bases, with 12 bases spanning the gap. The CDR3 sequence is CSASSDRHYNEQFF. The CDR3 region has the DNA TGCAGTGCTAGTTCCGACAGGCACTACAATGAGCAGTTCTTC.

CDR3 DNA: TGTGCCAGCAGAGTGGGGGGAGGGACCTCTGGAAACACCATATATTTT. Its translation is CASRVGGGTSGNTIYF. The V gene is TRBV7-2, the J gene TRBJ1-3, with D possibly being TRBD1 (5 bases). This CDR3 spans 16 amino acids. V gave up 6 bases and J gave up 0 bases, with 15 bases separating them. Germline V lookup: CDR1 SGHTA, CDR2 FQGNSA. Variable domain in full (rest from reference TRBV7-2 and TRBJ1-3): GAGVSQSPSNKVTEKGKDVELRCDPISGHTALYWYRQSLGQGLEFLIYFQGNSAPDKSGLPSDRFSAERTGGSVSTLTIQRTQQEDSAVYLCASRVGGGTSGNTIYFGEGSWLTVV.

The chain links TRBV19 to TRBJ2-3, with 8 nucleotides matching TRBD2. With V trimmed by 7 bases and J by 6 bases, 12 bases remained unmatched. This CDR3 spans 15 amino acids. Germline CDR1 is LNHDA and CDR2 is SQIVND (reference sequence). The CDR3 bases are TGTGCCAGTACACTAGCGGTACACTCAGGGGATACGCAGTATTTT. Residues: CASTLAVHSGDTQYF.

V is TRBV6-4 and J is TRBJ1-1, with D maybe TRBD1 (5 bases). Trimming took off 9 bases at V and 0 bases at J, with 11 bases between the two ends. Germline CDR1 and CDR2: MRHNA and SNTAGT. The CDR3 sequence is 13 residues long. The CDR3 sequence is CARVTVMNTEAFF. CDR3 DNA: TGTGCCAGAGTGACAGTGATGAACACTGAAGCTTTCTTT.

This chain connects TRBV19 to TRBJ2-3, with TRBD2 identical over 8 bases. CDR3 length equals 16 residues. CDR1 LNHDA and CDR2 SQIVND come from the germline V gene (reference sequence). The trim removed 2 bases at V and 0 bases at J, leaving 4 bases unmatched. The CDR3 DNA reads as TGTGCCAGTAGTATATCCGGGGGGGGGAGCACAGATACGCAGTATTTT. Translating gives CASSISGGGSTDTQYF. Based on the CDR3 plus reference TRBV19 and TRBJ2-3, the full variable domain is DGGITQSPKYLFRKEGQNVTLSCEQNLNHDAMYWYRQDPGQGLRLIYYSQIVNDFQKGDIAEGYSVSREKKESFPLTVTSAQKNPTAFYLCASSISGGGSTDTQYFGPGTRLTVL.

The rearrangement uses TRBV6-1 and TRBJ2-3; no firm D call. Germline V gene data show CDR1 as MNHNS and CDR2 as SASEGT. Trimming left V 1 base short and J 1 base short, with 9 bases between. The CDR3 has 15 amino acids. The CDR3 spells CASSEGGVGTDTQYF. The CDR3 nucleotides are TGTGCCAGCAGTGAAGGAGGAGTAGGCACAGATACGCAGTATTTT.

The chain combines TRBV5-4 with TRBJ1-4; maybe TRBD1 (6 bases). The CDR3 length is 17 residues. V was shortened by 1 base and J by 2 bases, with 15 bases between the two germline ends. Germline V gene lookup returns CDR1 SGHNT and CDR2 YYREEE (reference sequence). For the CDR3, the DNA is TGTGCCAGCAGCTTGACCCTGGGGGGGGCCACTAATGAAAAACTGTTTTTT. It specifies CASSLTLGGATNEKLFF.

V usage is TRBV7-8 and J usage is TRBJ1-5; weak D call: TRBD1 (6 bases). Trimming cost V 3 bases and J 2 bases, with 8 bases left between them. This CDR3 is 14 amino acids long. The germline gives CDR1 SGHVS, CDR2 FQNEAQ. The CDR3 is CASSFNRGNQPQHF. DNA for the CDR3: TGTGCCAGCAGCTTTAACAGGGGCAATCAGCCCCAGCATTTT.